Listed below are T cell receptor beta chains from one sample, sequenced in a study of tumor-infiltrating lymphocytes in primary liver carcinoma. TCRdb used MiXCR to reprocess the multiplex PCR reads, holding one entry per CDR3 protein. This table holds approximately 210,000 distinct CDR3 sequences, 65% found once. Sequenced: peripheral blood. The receptors come from a woman aged 60-75 years with primary liver carcinoma and hepatitis B virus infection. CDR3s include the opening cysteine and the closing phenylalanine or tryptophan. A D gene is named only where the DNA matches it firmly. The size field is filled for only some rows; it gives once, few, many or a size class.

>.|TRBV5-1|.|TRBJ2-1
CASSLDVFAFRATKNNEQFF
TGCGCCAGCAGCTTGGACGTTTTTGCCTTCCGGGCAACGAAGAACAATGAGCAGTTCTTC
>.|TRBV5-4|few|TRBJ2-1
CASSGPEGLHEQFF
TGTGCCAGCAGCGGCCCCGAGGGTCTCCATGAGCAGTTCTTC
>TRBD2|TRBV29-1|.|TRBJ2-7
CSVTGTGRGEQYF
TGCAGCGTAACCGGGACGGGGAGGGGAGAGCAATACTTC
>.|TRBV10-2|.|TRBJ2-2
CASSDHTSGELFF
TGCGCCAGCAGTGACCATACCTCCGGGGAGCTGTTTTTT
>TRBD1|TRBV7-9|many|TRBJ1-2
CASSGGQGFYGYTF
TGTGCCAGCAGTGGGGGACAGGGATTCTATGGCTACACCTTC
>.|TRBV28|.|TRBJ2-7
CASSLTVYEQYF
TGTGCCAGCAGTCTGACAGTCTACGAGCAGTACTTC
>.|TRBV4-2|many|TRBJ2-5
CASSQDWDPQETQYF
TGTGCCAGCAGCCAAGACTGGGACCCTCAAGAGACCCAGTACTTC
>TRBD2|TRBV5-5|.|TRBJ2-1
CASSFGGGYNEQFF
TGTGCCAGCAGCTTCGGGGGAGGGTACAATGAGCAGTTCTTC
>.|TRBV6-2/TRBV6-3|few|TRBJ2-3
CASRKGLLATDTQYF
TGTGCCAGCAGAAAAGGACTACTTGCCACAGATACGCAGTATTTT
>.|TRBV11-2|.|TRBJ1-1
CASSFTRGIEAFF
TGTGCCAGCAGCTTCACTCGGGGCATTGAAGCTTTCTTT